The text below deals with one T cell receptor (beta chain). Its matching antigen is unknown. The data stem from a study of Ad26.COV2.S vaccination and SARS-CoV-2 variants. Study-level findings and limits: An underestimation of total T cell responses may have resulted from the TCR breadth and depth analyses. Vaccine and placebo recipients had comparable breadth of non-spike TCRs. People who got the vaccine had more spike-specific TCR breadth than people who got placebo. Spike-specific CD8+ and CD4+ T cell responses reportedly showed substantial breadth after vaccination.

Generated by immunoSEQ multiplex PCR, the TCRdb table keeps only in-frame clones and is missing some. This table has 85,000 to 120,000 clones, 80% appearing once. Germline V lookup: CDR1 SGHTA, CDR2 FQGTGA. Trimming stripped 1 base from V and 0 bases from J, with 7 bases between. The CDR3 totals 16 residues. V usage is TRBV7-3 and J usage is TRBJ2-6; D is undetermined. Material: peripheral blood, obtained after recovery from COVID-19. The TCR originated in a human donor who had recovered from COVID-19. The CDR3 loop reads CASSLNGFSGANVLTF. CDR3 in DNA: TGTGCCAGCAGCTTAAATGGGTTCTCTGGGGCCAACGTCCTGACTTTC. Full variable domain (missing parts from reference TRBV7-3 and TRBJ2-6): GAGVSQTPSNKVTEKGKYVELRCDPISGHTALYWYRQSLGQGPEFLIYFQGTGAADDSGLPNDRFFAVRPEGSVSTLKIQRTERGDSAVYLCASSLNGFSGANVLTFGAGSRLTVL.